This T cell receptor (beta chain) was retrieved from a study of T-cell memory formation after mild COVID-19. Overall study: For the most part, TCR clusters were specific to one donor. Whole-study findings and limits: SARS-CoV-2 specificity of second-wave clones peaking day 37 was unconfirmed. Some clones that responded turned up in pre-infection memory, which suggests that cross-reactive memory joined in.

J was trimmed by 4 bases and V by 3 bases; bases with no gene match: 5. Per germline, CDR1 SEHNR and CDR2 FQNEAQ (reference sequence). This CDR3 has 15 amino acids. A 5'RACE reaction primed in the constant segment made cDNA libraries of TCR alpha and TCR beta, and these carried sample barcodes and UMIs. TCRdb analysed the 5' RACE reads with MiXCR anew, one entry per CDR3 protein. The sample lists over 300,000 distinct CDR3 sequences; less than 25% were seen once. This clonotype was detected only a few times. The antigen is not known. What was sequenced was PBMCs or a T cell subset sorted from them (not recorded which). The receptor comes from a man aged 18 to 30 who had mild COVID-19 (a few samples of this study predate the infection). Cell type and time point are not known. The gene calls are TRBV7-9 and TRBJ2-1; TRBD2 aligns across 8 bases. CDR3 protein: CASSFGGGQYNEQFF. The CDR3 DNA is TGTGCCAGCAGCTTCGGCGGGGGGCAATACAATGAGCAGTTCTTC.